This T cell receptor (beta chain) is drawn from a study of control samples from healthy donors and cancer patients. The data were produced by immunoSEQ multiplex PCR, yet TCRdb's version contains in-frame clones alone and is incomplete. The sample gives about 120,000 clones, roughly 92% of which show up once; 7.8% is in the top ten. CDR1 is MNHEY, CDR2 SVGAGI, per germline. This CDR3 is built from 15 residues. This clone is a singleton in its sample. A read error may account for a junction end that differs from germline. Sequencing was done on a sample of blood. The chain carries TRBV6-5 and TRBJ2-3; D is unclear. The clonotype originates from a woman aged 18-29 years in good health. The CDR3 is CASSDSIVLTDTQYF. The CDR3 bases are TGTGCCAGCAGTGACTCGATAGTTTTGACGGATACGCAGTATTTT.